These 13 T cell receptor beta chains were sequenced from one sample in a study of T cell responses to AZD1222 COVID-19 vaccine. Using immunoSEQ multiplex PCR, the repertoire was profiled, and TCRdb retains in-frame clones only, with some absent. The repertoire consists of just over 60,000 clones, with 76% occurring once and the leading ten covering more than 13%. Source: peripheral blood, taken on day 0 of AZD1222 vaccination. These receptors were collected from an adult in good health.

The chain is built from TRBV9 and TRBJ2-7, with no clear D. The CDR3 is 14 residues long. Germline V gene lookup returns CDR1 SGDLS and CDR2 YYNGEE. Trimming pared 4 bases from V and 3 bases from J, leaving 14 bases between. CDR3 nucleotides: TGTGCCAGCAGCCCCACGGACGATAACTACGAGCAGTACTTC. Translation gives CASSPTDDNYEQYF.

To note about this clone: At the DNA level, this CDR3 is encoded by other sequences in the same sample as well. The chain couples TRBV2 to TRBJ1-5, with D maybe TRBD1 (6 bases). The germline V gene encodes CDR1 SNHLY and CDR2 FYNNEI. The CDR3 has 16 amino acids. The V end lost 6 bases, the J end lost 0 bases, and 15 bases lay between the germline ends. The CDR3, as DNA: TGTGCCAGCAGCCCCGGGACAACCTATAGCAATCAGCCCCAGCATTTT. Its translation is CASSPGTTYSNQPQHF.

The rearrangement uses TRBV13 and TRBJ1-2; D is perhaps TRBD1 (5 bases). Trimming shortened V by 3 bases and J by 9 bases, and 14 bases separated the two germline ends. Germline lookup yields CDR1 PRHDT and CDR2 FYEKMQ (reference sequence). CDR3 size: 13 residues. The CDR3 region is CASSLSRAIRYTF. The CDR3 DNA follows: TGTGCCAGCAGCTTGTCCAGGGCCATCCGCTACACCTTC.

The rearrangement uses TRBV5-1 and TRBJ1-5; D not resolved. The CDR3 has 14 residues. Germline V gene lookup returns CDR1 SGHRS and CDR2 YFSETQ. Trimming pared 0 bases from V and 1 base from J, leaving 5 bases between. Here the CDR3 reads CASSLEASNQPQHF. DNA of the CDR3: TGCGCCAGCAGCTTGGAGGCCAGCAATCAGCCCCAGCATTTT.

DNA for the CDR3: TGTGCCAGCAGTTACCAGCGGGGGGCCCCCTCGGACCAGTACTTC. It codes for CASSYQRGAPSDQYF. The chain joins TRBV6-5 to TRBJ2-5; 9 positions match TRBD2. The CDR3 consists of 15 residues. Germline V gives CDR1 MNHEY, CDR2 SVGAGI. The J segment lost 10 bases and the V segment lost 2 bases, leaving 11 bases of the junction unmatched.

The chain has TRBV15 and TRBJ2-7; D is perhaps TRBD1 or TRBD2 (5 bases each). This CDR3 has 12 residues. Trimming took off 0 bases at V and 6 bases at J, with 6 bases between the two ends. Germline CDR1 is LNHNV and CDR2 is YYDKDF (reference sequence). Here the CDR3 DNA reads TGTGCCACCAGCAGAGAGGGGGTCGAGCAGTACTTC. This gives the protein CATSREGVEQYF.

In this sample, this clone turned up once. This chain uses TRBV4-3 with TRBJ1-3, with TRBD1 as a possible D gene (6 bases). CDR1 and CDR2 (germline): LGHNA, YSLEER. The CDR3 contains 15 residues. Trimming removed 6 bases at V and 2 bases at J, with 14 bases between. This chain's CDR3 is CASSLDRSTGNTIYF. In nucleotides, the CDR3 is TGCGCCAGCAGTCTCGACAGGTCTACTGGAAACACCATATATTTT.

The genes are TRBV11-2 and TRBJ1-2; D call uncertain. The CDR3 runs 15 residues. The V and J ends lost 5 bases and 4 bases respectively, with 17 bases between them. The V gene's germline CDR1 is SGHAT and CDR2 FQNNGV. In DNA, the CDR3 is TGTGCCAGCAGCCCTGTTGGCGGATCTGGCTATGGCTACACCTTC. Translation: CASSPVGGSGYGYTF.

V usage is TRBV9 and J usage is TRBJ2-5; TRBD1 aligns across 7 bases. The germline V gene has CDR1 SGDLS and CDR2 YYNGEE. V shed 0 bases, J shed 1 base, and the junction held 6 bases outside the gene matches. CDR3 length: 16 amino acids. CDR3 sequence reads: CASSVASGDSQETQYF. The CDR3 nucleotides are TGTGCCAGCAGCGTAGCTTCTGGGGACAGCCAAGAGACCCAGTACTTC. Drawing the rest from reference TRBV9 and TRBJ2-5, the complete variable domain is DSGVTQTPKHLITATGQRVTLRCSPRSGDLSVYWYQQSLDQGLQFLIQYYNGEERAKGNILERFSAQQFPDLHSELNLSSLELGDSALYFCASSVASGDSQETQYFGPGTRLLVL.

In DNA, the CDR3 is TGCGCCAGCAGCCAAGTTGGCGGAAATAATGAAAAACTGTTTTTT. It specifies CASSQVGGNNEKLFF. The chain is built from TRBV4-1 and TRBJ1-4; D not resolved. CDR1 is MGHRA and CDR2 is YSYEKL in the germline V gene. V lost 1 base and J 4 bases, leaving 10 bases between the germline ends. CDR3 length equals 15 residues.

This chain joins TRBV28 and TRBJ1-1, with D perhaps TRBD1 (5 bases). V was shortened by 7 bases and J by 7 bases, with 16 bases between the two germline ends. This CDR3 is 13 amino acids long. The germline CDR1 and CDR2 sequences are MDHEN and SYDVKM. CDR3 sequence (DNA): TGTGCCAGCACGGGGGTTTTTTCCGATGAAGCTTTCTTT. Its protein product is CASTGVFSDEAFF. Full variable domain (rest looked up from reference TRBV28 and TRBJ1-1): DVKVTQSSRYLVKRTGEKVFLECVQDMDHENMFWYRQDPGLGLRLIYFSYDVKMKEKGDIPEGYSVSREKKERFSLILESASTNQTSMYLCASTGVFSDEAFFGQGTRLTVV.

V usage is TRBV19 and J usage is TRBJ2-3; 8 nucleotides match TRBD2. This CDR3 is 14 amino acids long. Germline V CDR1 and CDR2: LNHDA, SQIVND (reference sequence). The V and J ends lost 10 bases and 1 base, in that order; junction bases with no gene match: 7. CDR3 loop: CATGGGMGTDTQYF. The CDR3, as DNA: TGTGCCACCGGGGGGGGGATGGGCACAGATACGCAGTATTTT.

The genes are TRBV9 and TRBJ2-5; 7 nucleotides line up with TRBD2. Germline lookup yields CDR1 SGDLS and CDR2 YYNGEE. Unmatched junction bases numbered 9, after V lost 2 bases and J lost 5 bases. The CDR3 length is 15 residues. Here the CDR3 DNA reads TGTGCCAGCAGCGTTTCTAGCGGAGGGCGTGAGACCCAGTACTTC. Its translation: CASSVSSGGRETQYF. Together with reference TRBV9 and TRBJ2-5, the CDR3 gives the full variable domain: DSGVTQTPKHLITATGQRVTLRCSPRSGDLSVYWYQQSLDQGLQFLIQYYNGEERAKGNILERFSAQQFPDLHSELNLSSLELGDSALYFCASSVSSGGRETQYFGPGTRLLVL.